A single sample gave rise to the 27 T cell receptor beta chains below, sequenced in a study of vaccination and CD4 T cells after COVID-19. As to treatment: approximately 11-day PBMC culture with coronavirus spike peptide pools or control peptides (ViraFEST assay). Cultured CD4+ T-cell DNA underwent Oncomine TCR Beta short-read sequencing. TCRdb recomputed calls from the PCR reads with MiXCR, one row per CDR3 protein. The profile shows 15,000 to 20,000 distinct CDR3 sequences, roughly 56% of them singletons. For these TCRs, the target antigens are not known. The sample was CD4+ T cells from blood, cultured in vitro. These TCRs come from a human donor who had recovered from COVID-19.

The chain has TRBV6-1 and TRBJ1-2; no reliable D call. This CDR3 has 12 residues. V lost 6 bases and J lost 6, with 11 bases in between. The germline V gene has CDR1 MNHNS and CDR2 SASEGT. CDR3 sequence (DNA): TGTGCCAGCAGGCCCTGGGTCCATGGCTACACCTTC. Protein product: CASRPWVHGYTF.

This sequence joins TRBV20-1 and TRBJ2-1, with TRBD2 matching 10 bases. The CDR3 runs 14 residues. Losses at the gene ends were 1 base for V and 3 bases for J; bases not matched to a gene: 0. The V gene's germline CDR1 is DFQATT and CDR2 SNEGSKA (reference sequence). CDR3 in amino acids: CSARGLAGYNEQFF. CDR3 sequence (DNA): TGCAGTGCTAGAGGACTAGCGGGCTACAATGAGCAGTTCTTC.

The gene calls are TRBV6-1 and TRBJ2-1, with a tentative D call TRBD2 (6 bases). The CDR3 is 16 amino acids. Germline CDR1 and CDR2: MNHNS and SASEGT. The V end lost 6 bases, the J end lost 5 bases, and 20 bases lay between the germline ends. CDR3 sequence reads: CASRGSVQRADNEQFF. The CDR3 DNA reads TGTGCCAGCAGAGGGTCGGTCCAGCGGGCTGACAATGAGCAGTTCTTC.

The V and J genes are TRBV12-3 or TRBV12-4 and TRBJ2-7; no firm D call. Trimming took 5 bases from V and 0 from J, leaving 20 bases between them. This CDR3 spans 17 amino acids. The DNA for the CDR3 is TGTGCCAGCAGTCACCCTCCTAACGCGATGAGCTCCTACGAGCAGTACTTC. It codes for CASSHPPNAMSSYEQYF.

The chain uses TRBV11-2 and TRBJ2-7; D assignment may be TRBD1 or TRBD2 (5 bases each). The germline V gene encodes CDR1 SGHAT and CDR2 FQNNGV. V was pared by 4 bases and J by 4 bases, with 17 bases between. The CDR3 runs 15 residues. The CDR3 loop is CASSWSGPTQYEQYF. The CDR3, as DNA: TGTGCCAGCAGCTGGTCGGGGCCTACTCAGTACGAGCAGTACTTC.

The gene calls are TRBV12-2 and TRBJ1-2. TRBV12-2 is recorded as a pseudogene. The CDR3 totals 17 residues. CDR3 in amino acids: CASRLEPAHAGRYGYTF. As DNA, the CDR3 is TGTGCAAGTCGCTTAGAACCCGCACATGCAGGCAGGTATGGCTACACCTTC.

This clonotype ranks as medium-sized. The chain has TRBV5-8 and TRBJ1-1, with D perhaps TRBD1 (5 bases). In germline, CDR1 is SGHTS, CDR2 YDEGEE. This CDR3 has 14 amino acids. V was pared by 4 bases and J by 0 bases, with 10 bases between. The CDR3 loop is CASSAKGLNTEAFF. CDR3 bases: TGTGCCAGCAGCGCCAAGGGGCTGAACACTGAAGCTTTCTTT.

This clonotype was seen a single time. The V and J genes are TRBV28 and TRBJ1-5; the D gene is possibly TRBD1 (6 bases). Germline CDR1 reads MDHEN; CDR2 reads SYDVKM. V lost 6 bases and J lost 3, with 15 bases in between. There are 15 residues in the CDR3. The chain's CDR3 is CASSTPGQINQPQHF. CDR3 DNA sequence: TGTGCCAGCAGCACCCCCGGACAGATCAATCAGCCCCAGCATTTT.

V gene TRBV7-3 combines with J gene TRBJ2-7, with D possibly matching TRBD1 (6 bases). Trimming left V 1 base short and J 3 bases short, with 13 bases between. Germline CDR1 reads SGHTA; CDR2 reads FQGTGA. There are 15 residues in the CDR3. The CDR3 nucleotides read TGTGCCAGCAGCTTAAAGGGGGACGTTGTCTACGAGCAGTACTTC. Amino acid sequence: CASSLKGDVVYEQYF.

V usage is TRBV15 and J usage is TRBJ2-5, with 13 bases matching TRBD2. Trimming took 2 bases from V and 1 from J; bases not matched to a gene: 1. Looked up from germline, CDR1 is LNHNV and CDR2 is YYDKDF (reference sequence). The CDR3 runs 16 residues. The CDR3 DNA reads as TGTGCCACCAGCAGACGACTAGCGGGGGGCCAAGAGACCCAGTACTTC. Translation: CATSRRLAGGQETQYF.

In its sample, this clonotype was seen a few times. The CDR3 protein is CATSDLKSWTGRDQPQHF. The CDR3 DNA is TGTGCCACCAGTGATTTGAAGTCATGGACAGGGAGGGATCAGCCCCAGCATTTT. The chain links TRBV24-1 to TRBJ1-5; 8 nucleotides align to TRBD1. From germline, CDR1 is KGHDR and CDR2 SFDVKD. CDR3 length: 18 amino acids. V shed 0 bases, J shed 5 bases, and the junction held 11 bases outside the gene matches.

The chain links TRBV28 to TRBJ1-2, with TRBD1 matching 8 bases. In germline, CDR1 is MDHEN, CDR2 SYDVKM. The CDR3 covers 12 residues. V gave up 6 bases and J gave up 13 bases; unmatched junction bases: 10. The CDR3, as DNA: TGTGCCAGCAGCAATTCGAACAGGGGGACCACCTTC. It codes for CASSNSNRGTTF.

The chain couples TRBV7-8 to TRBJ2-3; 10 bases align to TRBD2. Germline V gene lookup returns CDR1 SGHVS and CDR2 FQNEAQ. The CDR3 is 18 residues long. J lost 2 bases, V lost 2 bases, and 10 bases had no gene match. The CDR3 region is CASSLFGSGRTPTDTQYF. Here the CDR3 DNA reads TGTGCCAGCAGCTTATTTGGTAGCGGGAGGACCCCCACAGATACGCAGTATTTT.

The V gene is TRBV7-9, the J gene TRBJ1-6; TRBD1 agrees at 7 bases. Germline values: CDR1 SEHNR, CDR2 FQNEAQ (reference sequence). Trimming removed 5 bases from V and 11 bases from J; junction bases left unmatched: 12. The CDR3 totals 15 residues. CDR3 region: CASSIRQGGTTPLHF. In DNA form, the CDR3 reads TGTGCCAGCAGCATCCGACAGGGAGGAACTACACCCCTCCACTTT.

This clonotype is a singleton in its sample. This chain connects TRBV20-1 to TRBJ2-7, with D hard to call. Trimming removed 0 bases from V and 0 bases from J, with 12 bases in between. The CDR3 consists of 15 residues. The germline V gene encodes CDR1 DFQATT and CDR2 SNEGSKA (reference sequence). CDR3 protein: CSARDSAHSSYEQYF. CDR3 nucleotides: TGCAGTGCTAGAGATTCAGCGCACTCCTCCTACGAGCAGTACTTC.

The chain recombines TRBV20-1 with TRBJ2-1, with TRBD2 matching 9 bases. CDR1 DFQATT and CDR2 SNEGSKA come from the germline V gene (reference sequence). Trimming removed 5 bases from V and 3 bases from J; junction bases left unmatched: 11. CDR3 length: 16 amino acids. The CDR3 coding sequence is TGCAGTGCTCCTTCTCCAGCGGGGGGCCTCTACAATGAGCAGTTCTTC. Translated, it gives CSAPSPAGGLYNEQFF.

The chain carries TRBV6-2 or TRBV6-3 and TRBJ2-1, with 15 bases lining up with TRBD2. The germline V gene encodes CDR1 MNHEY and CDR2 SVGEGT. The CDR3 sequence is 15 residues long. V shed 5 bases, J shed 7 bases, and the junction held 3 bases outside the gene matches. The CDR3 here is CASSGLAGGRNEQFF. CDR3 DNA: TGTGCCAGCAGTGGACTAGCGGGGGGGAGGAATGAGCAGTTCTTC.

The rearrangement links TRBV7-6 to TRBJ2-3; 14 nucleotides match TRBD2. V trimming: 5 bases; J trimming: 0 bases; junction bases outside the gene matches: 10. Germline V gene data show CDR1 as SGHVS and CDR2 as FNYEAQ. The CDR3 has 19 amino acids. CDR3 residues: CASSQTSGRAILSTDTQYF. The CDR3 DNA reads TGTGCCAGCAGCCAGACTAGCGGGAGGGCAATACTAAGCACAGATACGCAGTATTTT. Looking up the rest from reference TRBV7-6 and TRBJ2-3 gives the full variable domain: GAGVSQSPRYKVTKRGQDVALRCDPISGHVSLYWYRQALGQGPEFLTYFNYEAQQDKSGLPNDRFSAERPEGSISTLTIQRTEQRDSAMYRCASSQTSGRAILSTDTQYFGPGTRLTVL.

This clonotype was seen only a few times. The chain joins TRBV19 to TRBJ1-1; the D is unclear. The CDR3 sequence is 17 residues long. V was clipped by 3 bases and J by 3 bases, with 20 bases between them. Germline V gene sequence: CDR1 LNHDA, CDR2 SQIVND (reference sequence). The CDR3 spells CASSISGLSKRDTEAFF. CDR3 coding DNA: TGTGCCAGTAGTATCTCCGGGCTCTCCAAGAGGGACACTGAAGCTTTCTTT.

CDR3 coding DNA: TGTGCCAGCAGCCGGGAGTCCTACGAGCAGTACTTC. Translation gives CASSRESYEQYF. This rearrangement joins TRBV11-3 to TRBJ2-7; the D gene is possibly TRBD2 (6 bases). The germline V gene has CDR1 SGHNT and CDR2 YENEEA. The ends were cut back, 5 bases at V and 1 base at J, with 6 bases in the middle. CDR3 size: 12 residues.

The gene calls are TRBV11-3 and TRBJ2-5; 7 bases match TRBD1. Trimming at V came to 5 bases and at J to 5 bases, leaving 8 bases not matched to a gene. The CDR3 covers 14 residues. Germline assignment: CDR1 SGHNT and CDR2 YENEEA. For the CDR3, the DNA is TGTGCCAGCAGCCCGTTGACAGGGCACGAGACCCAGTACTTC. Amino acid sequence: CASSPLTGHETQYF.

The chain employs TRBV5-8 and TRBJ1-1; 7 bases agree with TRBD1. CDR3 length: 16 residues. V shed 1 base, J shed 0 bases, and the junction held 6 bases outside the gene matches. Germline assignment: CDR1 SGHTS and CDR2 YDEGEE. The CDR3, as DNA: TGTGCCAGCAGCTTGATAGCGGGGACAGTGAACACTGAAGCTTTCTTT. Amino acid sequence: CASSLIAGTVNTEAFF.

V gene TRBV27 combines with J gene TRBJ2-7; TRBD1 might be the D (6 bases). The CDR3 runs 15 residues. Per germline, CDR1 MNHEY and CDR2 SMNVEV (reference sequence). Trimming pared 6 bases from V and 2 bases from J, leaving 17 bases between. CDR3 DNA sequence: TGTGCCAGCAGCACCGCAGGGGAAGGGGCCTACGAGCAGTACTTC. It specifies CASSTAGEGAYEQYF.

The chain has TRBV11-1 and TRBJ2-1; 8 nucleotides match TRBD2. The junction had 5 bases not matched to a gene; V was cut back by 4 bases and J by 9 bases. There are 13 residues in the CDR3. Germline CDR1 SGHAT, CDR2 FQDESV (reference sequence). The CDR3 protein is CASSYRGGTEQFF. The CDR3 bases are TGTGCCAGCAGCTACCGGGGGGGAACTGAGCAGTTCTTC.

The CDR3 DNA reads as TGTGCCTGGACCCGCCCCACCGGGCACGAGCAGTACTTC. It yields the protein CAWTRPTGHEQYF. The gene calls are TRBV30 and TRBJ2-7; no reliable D call. This CDR3 spans 13 amino acids. Trimming left V 4 bases short and J 5 bases short, with 15 bases between. Germline lookup yields CDR1 GTSNPN and CDR2 SVGIG (reference sequence).

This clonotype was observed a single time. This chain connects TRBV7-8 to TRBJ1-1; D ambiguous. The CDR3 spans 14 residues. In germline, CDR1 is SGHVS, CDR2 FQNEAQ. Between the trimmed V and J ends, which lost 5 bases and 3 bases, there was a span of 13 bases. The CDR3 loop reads CASSPNRVHTEAFF. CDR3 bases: TGTGCCAGCAGCCCCAACCGGGTCCACACTGAAGCTTTCTTT. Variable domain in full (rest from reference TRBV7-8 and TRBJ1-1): GAGVSQSPRYKVAKRGQDVALRCDPISGHVSLFWYQQALGQGPEFLTYFQNEAQLDKSGLPSDRFFAERPEGSVSTLKIQRTQQEDSAVYLCASSPNRVHTEAFFGQGTRLTVV.

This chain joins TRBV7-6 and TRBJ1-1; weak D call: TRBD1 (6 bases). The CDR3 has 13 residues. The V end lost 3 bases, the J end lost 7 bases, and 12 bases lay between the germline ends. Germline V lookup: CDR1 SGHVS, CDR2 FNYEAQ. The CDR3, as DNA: TGTGCCAGCAGCTTGATTATACAGGGTGAAGCTTTCTTT. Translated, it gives CASSLIIQGEAFF.